This TCR beta chain is from a study of blood T cell repertoires in COVID-19. Study overall: Whether acute or convalescent, the COVID-19 samples came from the United States, Italy and Spain. Sources were T cells, B-cell-depleted T cells, or PBMCs; the material itself was cDNA or gDNA.

Original processing methods: From reference gene primer amplification, estimates of nucleated cell counts were derived. Data came from immunoSEQ multiplex PCR; TCRdb stores just in-frame clones and leaves some out. For V, J and clone size, that table is used; D and trimming come from the DNA. The sample holds about 110,000 clones, approximately 88% seen once. CDR1 is MNHEY and CDR2 is SVGAGI in the germline V gene. V lost 7 bases and J 7 bases, leaving 11 bases between the germline ends. This CDR3 contains 13 residues. The chain joins TRBV6-5 to TRBJ1-6; D is undetermined. This TCR derives from a man over 45 with active or convalescent COVID-19. The specimen was peripheral blood. In nucleotides, the CDR3 is TGTGCCAGCAAAAGGAGTGGGAATTCACCCCTCCACTTT. It specifies CASKRSGNSPLHF.